Below are 23 T cell receptor beta chains sequenced from a single sample in a study of regulatory T cells in long-lasting Graves disease. Specified time point: persistent/refractory GD, antithyroid drugs over 5 years with positive TRAb. The authors made the TCR library using RNA they extracted from PBMCs. Both iRepertoire HTBI primers and Arm-PCR of CDR3 regions were used to build the TCR beta libraries. Using its own MiXCR run on the multiplex PCR reads, TCRdb lists one record per CDR3 protein. This sample carries over 250,000 distinct CDR3 sequences, 20% to 25% of them seen once, and the ten largest clones take 45% to 70%. The specimen was peripheral blood mononuclear cells (PBMCs), collected when the disease was refractory, from a patient treated with antithyroid drugs. Every receptor here comes from a female donor with Graves disease.

This clonotype came up a few times. The chain uses TRBV6-1 and TRBJ2-1; D is possibly TRBD1 or TRBD2 (5 bases each). Trimming cost V 6 bases and J 6 bases, with 15 bases left between them. The CDR3 totals 14 residues. Germline CDR1 and CDR2: MNHNS and SASEGT. In DNA, the CDR3 is TGTGCCAGCAGGGGGGAGCCGTTGGTCAATGAGCAGTTCTTC. Translated: CASRGEPLVNEQFF.

A word on this clonotype: A read error may be the cause here, since a much bigger clone is one base away. This chain uses TRBV6-1 with TRBJ1-5; 12 nucleotides align to TRBD1. The germline gives CDR1 MNHNS, CDR2 SASEGT. The CDR3 is made up of 21 amino acids. V lost 8 bases, J lost 2 bases, and 22 bases stayed unmatched. CDR3 bases: TGTGCCAGCGGTCCCATCCAGGGGACAGGGGGCGCGTTGAAAGGCAATCAGCCCCAGCATTTT. This codes for CASGPIQGTGGALKGNQPQHF.

This chain uses TRBV2 with TRBJ2-1; D remains ambiguous. The CDR3 extends over 14 amino acids. Trimming pared 8 bases from V and 7 bases from J, leaving 18 bases between. From germline, CDR1 is SNHLY and CDR2 FYNNEI. This CDR3 is CASLLSPPANEQFF. The CDR3 bases are TGTGCCAGCCTCCTCAGCCCCCCAGCAAATGAGCAGTTCTTC.

This clonotype was seen many times. The chain recombines TRBV18 with TRBJ2-5; D unresolved. This CDR3 has 15 amino acids. Trimming cost V 4 bases and J 1 base, with 13 bases left between them. The V gene's germline CDR1 is KGHSH and CDR2 LQKENI. For the CDR3, the DNA is TGTGCCAGCTCACGATTGGTCGGAGCCCAAGAGACCCAGTACTTC. Amino acids: CASSRLVGAQETQYF.

This clonotype was recorded many times. The CDR3 spells CASILQPGLGAFF. In nucleotides, the CDR3 is TGTGCCAGCATCCTTCAACCGGGACTGGGGGCTTTCTTT. The rearrangement links TRBV28 to TRBJ1-1; possibly TRBD1 for D (5 bases). The CDR3 totals 13 residues. Between the trimmed V and J ends, which lost 7 bases and 11 bases, there was a span of 20 bases. CDR1 and CDR2 from the germline V gene are MDHEN and SYDVKM.

This clonotype was counted a few times. The gene calls are TRBV6-2 or TRBV6-3 and TRBJ2-7; 15 bases align to TRBD2. Looked up from germline, CDR1 is MNHEY and CDR2 is SVGEGT. With 2 bases clipped from V and 6 bases from J, the junction kept 5 bases outside the gene matches. CDR3 size: 16 residues. The CDR3 reads CASSYGMGLAGGEQYF. The CDR3 DNA reads TGTGCCAGCAGTTACGGTATGGGACTAGCGGGAGGCGAGCAGTACTTC.

J is TRBJ2-2 and V is TRBV28, with no clear D. This CDR3 region has 13 residues. Deletions cut 5 bases from V and 4 bases from J, with 8 bases between. Germline-derived CDR1 and CDR2 are MDHEN and SYDVKM. The CDR3 sequence is CASSPHSTGELFF. The DNA for the CDR3 is TGTGCCAGCAGTCCCCACAGCACCGGGGAGCTGTTTTTT.

This clonotype has a single count. V is TRBV7-9 and J is TRBJ2-2; unclear D gene. Germline-derived CDR1 and CDR2 are SEHNR and FQNEAQ (reference sequence). This CDR3 contains 12 residues. Between the trimmed V and J ends, which lost 5 bases and 9 bases, there was a span of 10 bases. The chain's CDR3 is CASSPGKRELFF. CDR3 nucleotides: TGTGCCAGCAGCCCTGGGAAACGGGAGCTGTTTTTT.

This clonotype was recorded many times. The chain combines TRBV12-3 or TRBV12-4 with TRBJ1-5; unclear D gene. V lost 2 bases and J lost 4, with 18 bases in between. There are 17 residues in the CDR3. The CDR3 sequence is CASSLSWETRANQPQHF. In nucleotides, the CDR3 is TGTGCCAGCAGTTTAAGCTGGGAGACTAGGGCAAATCAGCCCCAGCATTTT.

This clonotype was counted between two and nine times. The chain recombines TRBV19 with TRBJ2-1; 8 positions agree with TRBD2. With 1 base clipped from V and 2 bases from J, the junction kept 10 bases outside the gene matches. The length of the CDR3 is 18 residues. Germline lookup yields CDR1 LNHDA and CDR2 SQIVND (reference sequence). In DNA, the CDR3 is TGTGCCAGTAGTATAGGGAGGGAGCGGGAGAAAGCCTACAATGAGCAGTTCTTC. This sequence encodes CASSIGREREKAYNEQFF.

The V gene is TRBV5-1, the J gene TRBJ2-5; D is unresolved. Trimming stripped 2 bases from V and 7 bases from J, with 15 bases between. CDR1 and CDR2 from the germline V gene are SGHRS and YFSETQ. The CDR3 is 14 residues long. In nucleotides, the CDR3 is TGCGCCAGCAGCTTTGGGATCGACGGTGGGACCCAGTACTTC. Translated: CASSFGIDGGTQYF.

V is TRBV7-2 and J is TRBJ2-7, with D hard to call. This CDR3 region has 13 residues. Trimming pared 2 bases from V and 6 bases from J, leaving 11 bases between. Per the germline V gene, CDR1 is SGHTA and CDR2 is FQGNSA. This CDR3 is CASSLNSLAEQYF. The CDR3 nucleotides are TGTGCCAGCAGCTTAAATAGTCTCGCCGAGCAGTACTTC.

Many counts were recorded for this clonotype. The chain recombines TRBV7-8 with TRBJ1-2, with 7 bases that match TRBD1. This CDR3 is built from 15 residues. Germline V lookup: CDR1 SGHVS, CDR2 FQNEAQ. The V and J ends lost 3 bases and 4 bases, in that order; junction bases with no gene match: 8. DNA of the CDR3: TGTGCCAGCAGCTTGGGAGGGGGCGCATCCTATGGCTACACCTTC. It codes for CASSLGGGASYGYTF.

The chain is built from TRBV4-1 and TRBJ2-5; TRBD1 is a possible D gene (5 bases). The CDR3 length is 14 residues. Trimming left V 3 bases short and J 5 bases short, with 13 bases between. In germline, CDR1 is MGHRA, CDR2 YSYEKL. CDR3 residues: CASSQRQSQETQYF. The DNA for the CDR3 is TGCGCCAGCAGCCAGAGACAGAGTCAGGAGACCCAGTACTTC.

The chain joins TRBV25-1 to TRBJ1-2, with TRBD1 matching over 8 bases. Looked up from germline, CDR1 is MGHDK and CDR2 is SYGVNS. The CDR3 runs 16 residues. V shed 2 bases, J shed 0 bases, and the junction held 5 bases outside the gene matches. Here the CDR3 DNA reads TGTGCCAGCAGTGAAGAGGGGACAGGCGCTAACTATGGCTACACCTTC. Amino acid sequence: CASSEEGTGANYGYTF.

This clonotype was recorded a few times. V and J are TRBV15 and TRBJ1-2, with D possibly TRBD1 on 5 matching bases. CDR1 is LNHNV, CDR2 YYDKDF, per germline (reference sequence). V was cut by 0 bases and J by 10 bases, with 15 bases left in between. The CDR3 has 14 amino acids. The DNA of the CDR3 is TGTGCCACCAGCAGAGATCTTGGGGGTGGAGTCTACACCTTC. It specifies CATSRDLGGGVYTF.

In its sample, this clonotype was seen a few times. V and J are TRBV4-3 and TRBJ1-4; weak D call: TRBD1 (5 bases). This CDR3 spans 16 amino acids. Trimming removed 2 bases at V and 8 bases at J, with 18 bases between. CDR1 is LGHNA and CDR2 is YSLEER in the germline V gene. The CDR3, as DNA: TGCGCCAGCAGCCAACTGGGACTCGCGGCGGGGGAAAAACTGTTTTTT. Its protein product is CASSQLGLAAGEKLFF.

This clonotype was picked up a small number of times. The chain links TRBV28 to TRBJ2-4, with D unresolved. This CDR3 spans 16 amino acids. V was shortened by 3 bases and J by 0 bases, with 12 bases between the two germline ends. Germline values: CDR1 MDHEN, CDR2 SYDVKM. The CDR3 protein is CASSFFSRLAKNIQYF. The CDR3 nucleotides are TGTGCCAGCAGTTTCTTTTCCCGGCTAGCCAAAAACATTCAGTACTTC.

The rearrangement uses TRBV7-2 and TRBJ1-6; tentative D call: TRBD1 (6 bases). The CDR3 is 16 residues long. The V and J ends lost 6 bases and 1 base respectively, with 13 bases between them. Germline CDR1 is SGHTA and CDR2 is FQGNSA. CDR3 nucleotides: TGTGCCAGCAGATCGGGGGGCTTGTCCTATAATTCACCCCTCCACTTT. This encodes CASRSGGLSYNSPLHF.

A note on this clonotype: A much bigger clone sits one base away, suggesting this may be a read error. The chain couples TRBV7-6 to TRBJ2-7, with a weak D call TRBD1 (6 bases). Trimming took 5 bases from V and 1 from J, leaving 12 bases between them. This CDR3 has 14 amino acids. Germline V gene data show CDR1 as SGHVS and CDR2 as FNYEAQ. CDR3 in amino acids: CASSQGDKSYEQYF. The CDR3 DNA reads TGTGCCAGCAGCCAAGGGGACAAATCCTACGAGCAGTACTTC.

Ten or more counts support this clonotype. CDR3 in amino acids: CASSYSWNYGYTF. The CDR3 bases are TGTGCCAGCAGTTACTCTTGGAACTATGGCTACACCTTC. V is TRBV6-5 and J is TRBJ1-2; D is undetermined. Looked up from germline, CDR1 is MNHEY and CDR2 is SVGAGI. V was shortened by 0 bases and J by 2 bases, with 4 bases between the two germline ends. The CDR3 spans 13 residues.

This clonotype occurred many times. The rearrangement links TRBV19 to TRBJ1-5, with TRBD1 as a possible D gene (5 bases). V shed 7 bases and J shed 6 bases, with 13 bases lying between them. The length of the CDR3 is 13 residues. Germline values: CDR1 LNHDA, CDR2 SQIVND (reference sequence). DNA of the CDR3: TGTGCCAGTATGGGGCAGGCGATTCAGCCCCAGCATTTT. Encoded protein: CASMGQAIQPQHF.

The rearrangement uses TRBV4-1 and TRBJ2-7; TRBD1 is a possible D gene (5 bases). This CDR3 comprises 13 residues. Per the germline V gene, CDR1 is MGHRA and CDR2 is YSYEKL. V lost 1 base to trimming and J lost 2 bases, with 6 bases between them. The CDR3 spells CASSQAQAYEQYF. CDR3 coding DNA: TGCGCCAGCAGCCAAGCACAGGCCTACGAGCAGTACTTC.